This entry describes one T cell receptor (beta chain). Its antigen is unidentified. The data are from a study of radiotherapy plus CTLA-4 blockade in lung cancer. Study-wide findings and caveats: Dynamics of early blood T cell clones, together with interferon-beta, were reportedly the best predictors of response. Blood-borne expansion of tumor-derived TCR clones followed radiotherapy plus ipilimumab.

The protocol was immunoSEQ multiplex PCR, while the TCRdb copy is restricted to in-frame clones and leaves out a portion. The data contain about 51,000 clones, about four fifths of them singletons. Treatment of patients with chemo-refractory metastatic non-small-cell lung cancer consisted of focal radiation plus CTLA-4 blockade with ipilimumab. Germline assignment: CDR1 MNHEY and CDR2 SMNVEV (reference sequence). This CDR3 region has 14 residues. V lost 8 bases and J lost 2, with 16 bases in between. Source: peripheral blood, taken from a patient treated with radiotherapy plus ipilimumab. The TCR originated in a human donor with non-small cell lung cancer who had a complete response to radiotherapy plus ipilimumab. J is TRBJ2-7 and V is TRBV27; D remains unclear. The CDR3 DNA follows: TGTGCCAGCGGCCCGTCAGACACAACCTACGAGCAGTACTTC. Translation gives CASGPSDTTYEQYF.